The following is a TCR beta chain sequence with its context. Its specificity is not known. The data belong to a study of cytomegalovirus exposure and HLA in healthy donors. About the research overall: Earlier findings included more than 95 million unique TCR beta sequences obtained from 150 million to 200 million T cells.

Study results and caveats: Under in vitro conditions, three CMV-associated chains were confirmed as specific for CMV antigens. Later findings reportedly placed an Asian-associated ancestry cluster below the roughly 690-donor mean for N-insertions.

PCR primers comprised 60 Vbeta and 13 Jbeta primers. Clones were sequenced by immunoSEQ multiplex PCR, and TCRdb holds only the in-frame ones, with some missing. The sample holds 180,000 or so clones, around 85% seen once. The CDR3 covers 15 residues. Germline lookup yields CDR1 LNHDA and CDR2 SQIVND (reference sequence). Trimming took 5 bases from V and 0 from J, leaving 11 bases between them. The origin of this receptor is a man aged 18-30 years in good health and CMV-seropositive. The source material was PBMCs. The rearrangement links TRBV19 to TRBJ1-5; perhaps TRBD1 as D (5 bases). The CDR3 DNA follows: TGTGCCAGTAGTCCGACAGTAAATAGCAATCAGCCCCAGCATTTT. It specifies CASSPTVNSNQPQHF. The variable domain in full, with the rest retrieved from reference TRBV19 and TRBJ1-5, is DGGITQSPKYLFRKEGQNVTLSCEQNLNHDAMYWYRQDPGQGLRLIYYSQIVNDFQKGDIAEGYSVSREKKESFPLTVTSAQKNPTAFYLCASSPTVNSNQPQHFGDGTRLSIL.